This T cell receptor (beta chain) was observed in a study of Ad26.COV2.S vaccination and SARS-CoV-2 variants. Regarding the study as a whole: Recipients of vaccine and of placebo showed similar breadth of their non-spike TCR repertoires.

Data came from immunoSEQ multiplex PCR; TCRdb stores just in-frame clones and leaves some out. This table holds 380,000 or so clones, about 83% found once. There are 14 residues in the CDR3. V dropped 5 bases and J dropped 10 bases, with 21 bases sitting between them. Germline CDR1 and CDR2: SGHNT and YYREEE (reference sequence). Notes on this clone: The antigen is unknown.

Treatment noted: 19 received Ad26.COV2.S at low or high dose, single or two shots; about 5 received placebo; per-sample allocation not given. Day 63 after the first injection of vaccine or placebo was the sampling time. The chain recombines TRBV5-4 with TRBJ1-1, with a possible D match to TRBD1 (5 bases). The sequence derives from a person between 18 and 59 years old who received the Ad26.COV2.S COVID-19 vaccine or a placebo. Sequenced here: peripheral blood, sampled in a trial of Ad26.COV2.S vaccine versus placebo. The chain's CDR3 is CASRPGTDYLRAFF. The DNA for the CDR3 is TGTGCCAGCAGGCCAGGGACGGACTACCTGAGAGCTTTCTTT.